This note documents a single T cell receptor beta chain sequence. Its antigen is still unknown. One base away there is no much larger clone; base qualities are not given. This specimen comes from a study of cytomegalovirus exposure and HLA in healthy donors (dated by TCRdb to the late 2010s). Background for the entire study: According to a later analysis, one platform produced both the 100 to 150 validation repertoires and the 550 to 800 repertoires of the first cohort. To predict cytomegalovirus infection status, the study brought together high-throughput TCR immunosequencing, statistical association of individual TCRs with disease status, and machine learning. Along with the roughly 610-subject first cohort, a separate validation cohort of over a hundred different subjects was used. The study was designed to test whether signatures of past pathogen exposure could be identified by cataloging public T cell receptors. What the work shows at the level of the full study, not this receptor alone: Most TCR sequences were seen in very few donors, while some public TCRs were found in many individuals. A later analysis had no HLA typing for the validation cohort, so co-occurrence there was scored across all 130 or so repertoires. The authors suggested that the approach could potentially be generalized to other disease states and immunological phenotypes. The study gave a list of roughly 150 TCR beta chains associated with cytomegalovirus. Cytomegalovirus status was reported to be diagnosed by the classifier with high specificity and sensitivity in both the original and validation cohorts. Of the cluster scores, about 94% were above 0 in a later analysis, which found that TCRs clustered in the first cohort also tended to co-occur in the 90 to 150 validation repertoires. In vitro tests confirmed that a few of the cytomegalovirus-associated TCR beta chains recognize cytomegalovirus antigens.

The library was obtained by the immunoSEQ multiplex PCR assay. In the authors' own workflow: A statistical classification framework was developed to diagnose cytomegalovirus status using the catalog of TCR beta chain sequences. The table comes from immuneACCESS by way of TCRdb, which keeps in-frame sequences with V and J called. Part of the clones is missing from these tables; in studies checked, under half for an unresolved V gene and the rest for unknown reasons. That table furnishes V, J and clone size, whereas the DNA furnished D and trimming. Counted in this sample were about 120,000 clones; approximately 87% of them appeared once. The top ten hold about 6.9% of the sample. Separate from the approximately 700-subject first cohort, the validation cohort of 120 subjects was the group to which the donors belonged. What was sequenced was PBMCs. The clonotype comes from a woman aged 18-29 years in good health and CMV-seropositive.

The CDR3 region has the sequence CASSILPGQKNTEAFF. The nucleotide sequence is given as TGTGCCAGCAGCATACTACCGGGACAGAAGAACACTGAAGCTTTCTTT. This chain joins TRBV5-8 to TRBJ1-1; the central 7 bases match TRBD1. Its CDR3 holds 16 amino acids, cysteine through phenylalanine. The retained sequence is limited to the CDR3, 48 bases, with the frame set at the first base. The V end gives up 4 bases and the J end 1 base, leaving 10 bases in the junction not matched to a gene. CDR1 and CDR2, looked up from the germline V gene, are SGHTS and YDEGEE.